These T cell receptor beta chains were read from a single sample in a study of T cell repertoires in cytomegalovirus infection. MiXCR was run by TCRdb on the reads, yielding one entry per CDR3 protein. Of some 500,000 distinct CDR3 sequences listed, just under 40% are singletons. These receptors' targets are unknown. Here the sequenced sample was cultured PBMCs, taken from culture after CMV antigen stimulation. These receptor sequences come from a human donor in good health (CMV status not recorded). Some clones in this sample may be carry-over from other donors' samples. The CDR3 runs from the conserved cysteine through the conserved F or W. A D gene is named only where the DNA matches it firmly. A row's size may be missing; if present it is once, few, many or a size class.

CDR3aa: CASSFLAGGREQYF
CDR3nt: TGTGCCAGCAGCTTTTTAGCGGGAGGGAGAGAGCAGTACTTC
d_gene: TRBD2
v_gene: TRBV7-2
abundance: many
j_gene: TRBJ2-7

CDR3aa: CASSQADGIQETQYF
CDR3nt: TGCGCCAGCAGCCAGGCGGACGGAATCCAAGAGACCCAGTACTTC
d_gene: -
v_gene: TRBV4-1
abundance: -
j_gene: TRBJ2-5

CDR3aa: CATGQGFSPLHF
CDR3nt: TGTGCCACCGGGCAGGGGTTCTCACCCCTCCACTTT
d_gene: -
v_gene: TRBV19
abundance: once
j_gene: TRBJ1-6

CDR3aa: CASSPYRAGEGDTQYF
CDR3nt: TGTGCCAGCAGCCCCTATAGGGCGGGGGAGGGAGATACGCAGTATTTT
d_gene: TRBD2
v_gene: TRBV7-7
abundance: -
j_gene: TRBJ2-3

CDR3aa: CASSPLLDRGGEQYF
CDR3nt: TGTGCCAGCAGCCCCCTCCTGGACAGGGGTGGCGAGCAGTACTTC
d_gene: TRBD1
v_gene: TRBV7-6
abundance: few
j_gene: TRBJ2-7

CDR3aa: CATSTRRGNQPQHF
CDR3nt: TGTGCCACCAGCACGCGCAGGGGAAATCAGCCCCAGCATTTT
d_gene: -
v_gene: TRBV15
abundance: few
j_gene: TRBJ1-5

CDR3aa: CASSSPRQGRSYEQYF
CDR3nt: TGTGCCAGCAGTTCACCCCGACAGGGAAGGTCCTACGAGCAGTACTTC
d_gene: TRBD1
v_gene: TRBV28
abundance: few
j_gene: TRBJ2-7

CDR3aa: CASSPPPGTGEFGYTF
CDR3nt: TGTGCCAGCAGCCCTCCCCCCGGGACAGGGGAGTTCGGCTACACCTTC
d_gene: TRBD1
v_gene: TRBV5-4
abundance: -
j_gene: TRBJ1-2

CDR3aa: CASSASGGAYEQYF
CDR3nt: TGTGCCAGCAGCGCCAGCGGGGGGGCCTACGAGCAGTACTTC
d_gene: TRBD2
v_gene: TRBV7-2
abundance: -
j_gene: TRBJ2-7

CDR3aa: CASSAGQNSNQPQHF
CDR3nt: TGTGCCAGCTCAGCGGGACAGAATAGCAATCAGCCCCAGCATTTT
d_gene: TRBD1
v_gene: TRBV18
abundance: few
j_gene: TRBJ1-5

CDR3aa: CSARPAKGAQNYGYTF
CDR3nt: TGCAGTGCTAGACCAGCAAAGGGGGCGCAAAACTATGGCTACACCTTC
d_gene: TRBD1
v_gene: TRBV20-1
abundance: -
j_gene: TRBJ1-2

CDR3aa: CASRDTGAYEQYF
CDR3nt: TGTGCCAGCAGGGACACAGGGGCCTACGAGCAGTACTTC
d_gene: TRBD1
v_gene: TRBV11-2
abundance: -
j_gene: TRBJ2-7

CDR3aa: CASSQGMGRSRRELFF
CDR3nt: TGCGCCAGCAGCCAAGGGATGGGGCGTTCCCGCCGGGAGCTGTTTTTT
d_gene: -
v_gene: TRBV4-1
abundance: few
j_gene: TRBJ2-2

CDR3aa: CASSTDRAQPQHF
CDR3nt: TGTGCCAGCAGTACGGACAGGGCCCAGCCCCAGCATTTT
d_gene: TRBD1
v_gene: TRBV2
abundance: once
j_gene: TRBJ1-5

CDR3aa: CASSKQGARNEQYF
CDR3nt: TGTGCCAGCAGTAAACAGGGGGCGCGCAACGAGCAGTACTTC
d_gene: TRBD1
v_gene: TRBV2
abundance: -
j_gene: TRBJ2-7

CDR3aa: CASSSAGTSGKNIQYF
CDR3nt: TGTGCCAGCAGCTCCGCCGGGACTAGCGGCAAAAACATTCAGTACTTC
d_gene: TRBD2
v_gene: TRBV7-2
abundance: -
j_gene: TRBJ2-4

CDR3aa: CASSYRTGNSYEQYF
CDR3nt: TGTGCCAGCAGTTATCGGACAGGCAACTCCTACGAGCAGTACTTC
d_gene: TRBD1
v_gene: TRBV7-2
abundance: -
j_gene: TRBJ2-7

CDR3aa: CASSETGVSYEQYF
CDR3nt: TGTGCCAGCAGCGAAACAGGGGTCTCCTACGAGCAGTACTTC
d_gene: TRBD1
v_gene: TRBV6-5
abundance: -
j_gene: TRBJ2-7

CDR3aa: CASSFGTSGWDEQFF
CDR3nt: TGTGCCAGCAGCTTCGGGACTAGCGGGTGGGATGAGCAGTTCTTC
d_gene: TRBD2
v_gene: TRBV7-6
abundance: -
j_gene: TRBJ2-1

CDR3aa: CASSLGTTETQYF
CDR3nt: TGTGCCAGCAGTTTGGGGACAACGGAGACCCAGTACTTC
d_gene: -
v_gene: TRBV12-3/TRBV12-4
abundance: few
j_gene: TRBJ2-5

CDR3aa: CASSLKRGPTSGGPTYEQYF
CDR3nt: TGTGCCAGCAGCCTCAAGCGGGGACCCACTAGCGGGGGTCCAACCTACGAGCAGTACTTC
d_gene: TRBD2
v_gene: TRBV7-7
abundance: -
j_gene: TRBJ2-7

CDR3aa: CASSYQGGPNEKLFF
CDR3nt: TGTGCCAGCAGCTACCAGGGGGGGCCGAATGAAAAACTGTTTTTT
d_gene: TRBD1
v_gene: TRBV7-2
abundance: -
j_gene: TRBJ1-4

CDR3aa: CASSLDTTNEKLFF
CDR3nt: TGTGCCAGCAGCTTAGACACAACTAATGAAAAACTGTTTTTT
d_gene: -
v_gene: TRBV7-2
abundance: few
j_gene: TRBJ1-4

CDR3aa: CASSLGTFNEKLFF
CDR3nt: TGTGCCAGCAGCTTAGGGACCTTTAATGAAAAACTGTTTTTT
d_gene: -
v_gene: TRBV7-2
abundance: many
j_gene: TRBJ1-4

CDR3aa: CASSVDSHGYTF
CDR3nt: TGTGCCAGCAGCGTCGACAGCCATGGCTACACCTTC
d_gene: -
v_gene: TRBV7-2
abundance: -
j_gene: TRBJ1-2

CDR3aa: CASSLGDGGEETQYF
CDR3nt: TGTGCCAGCAGTTTGGGGGACGGCGGAGAAGAGACCCAGTACTTC
d_gene: -
v_gene: TRBV12-3/TRBV12-4
abundance: few
j_gene: TRBJ2-5

CDR3aa: CASSPAVHTEAFF
CDR3nt: TGTGCCAGCAGCCCTGCCGTGCACACTGAAGCTTTCTTT
d_gene: -
v_gene: TRBV5-4
abundance: few
j_gene: TRBJ1-1